The 10 T cell receptor beta chains below come from one sample, sequenced in a study of blood T cell repertoires in COVID-19. TCRdb's table, derived via immunoSEQ multiplex PCR, lists solely in-frame clones and lacks some. The data hold about 81,000 clones, with around nine tenths observed a single time. Sequenced input: peripheral blood. The receptors stem from a man aged 65-85 years with active or convalescent COVID-19.

The chain is built from TRBV25-1 and TRBJ2-1; TRBD2 matches at 9 bases. Germline CDR1 reads MGHDK; CDR2 reads SYGVNS. J lost 9 bases, V lost 2 bases, and 2 bases had no gene match. This CDR3 is 13 amino acids long. CDR3 in DNA: TGTGCCAGCAGTGAAGCTAGCGGGGTTGAGCAGTTCTTC. The encoded protein is CASSEASGVEQFF.

The chain combines TRBV18 with TRBJ2-7; no definite D call. The length of the CDR3 is 14 residues. Between the trimmed V and J ends, which lost 3 bases and 5 bases, there was a span of 14 bases. Looked up from germline, CDR1 is KGHSH and CDR2 is LQKENI. DNA of the CDR3: TGTGCCAGCTCACCTTTTACGGGTAACGACGAGCAGTACTTC. Amino acid sequence: CASSPFTGNDEQYF.

This chain links TRBV7-8 with TRBJ2-3, with TRBD2 identical over 12 bases. The V and J ends lost 4 bases and 2 bases, in that order; junction bases with no gene match: 4. The germline V gene has CDR1 SGHVS and CDR2 FQNEAQ. CDR3 length: 16 amino acids. CDR3 protein: CASSYRLAGDTDTQYF. For the CDR3, the DNA is TGTGCCAGCAGCTATCGACTAGCGGGGGACACAGATACGCAGTATTTT.

The chain joins TRBV11-2 to TRBJ2-1; a weak D match, TRBD2 (6 bases). Deletions cut 0 bases from V and 3 bases from J, with 18 bases between. This CDR3 comprises 18 residues. CDR1 is SGHAT and CDR2 is FQNNGV in the germline V gene. CDR3 loop: CASSLEMVGGLLYNEQFF. The CDR3 DNA is TGTGCCAGCAGCTTAGAGATGGTGGGGGGACTCCTCTACAATGAGCAGTTCTTC.

J is TRBJ2-7 and V is TRBV27; TRBD1 matches 7 bases. V lost 3 bases, J lost 7 bases, and 6 bases stayed unmatched. Germline CDR1 reads MNHEY; CDR2 reads SMNVEV (reference sequence). CDR3 size: 13 residues. CDR3: CASSFDRAREQYF. As DNA, the CDR3 is TGTGCCAGCAGTTTCGACAGGGCTCGGGAGCAGTACTTC.

The chain carries TRBV30 and TRBJ2-1; TRBD2 agrees at 7 bases. The germline CDR1 and CDR2 sequences are GTSNPN and SVGIG (reference sequence). With 8 bases clipped from V and 8 bases from J, the junction kept 9 bases outside the gene matches. The CDR3 consists of 12 residues. In nucleotides, the CDR3 is TGTGCCGTCAGGCTAGCGGTCTATGAGCAGTTCTTC. Translating it yields CAVRLAVYEQFF.

The rearrangement links TRBV27 to TRBJ2-7; 7 positions agree with TRBD1. This CDR3 spans 14 amino acids. Losses at the gene ends were 6 bases for V and 3 bases for J; bases not matched to a gene: 8. CDR1 and CDR2 (germline): MNHEY, SMNVEV (reference sequence). The CDR3 protein is CASSRTGEYYEQYF. For the CDR3, the DNA is TGTGCCAGCAGCCGAACAGGGGAATACTACGAGCAGTACTTC.

This chain connects TRBV25-1 to TRBJ1-5; 10 nucleotides line up with TRBD1. The germline CDR1 and CDR2 sequences are MGHDK and SYGVNS. The CDR3 sequence is 17 residues long. With 5 bases clipped from V and 7 bases from J, the junction kept 14 bases outside the gene matches. This chain's CDR3 is CASSCNRDRGFRQPQHF. CDR3 nucleotide sequence: TGTGCCAGCAGTTGCAACCGGGACAGGGGATTTCGGCAGCCCCAGCATTTT.

The chain links TRBV27 to TRBJ2-3, with 14 bases aligning to TRBD2. The CDR3 extends over 17 amino acids. J was trimmed by 4 bases and V by 5 bases; bases with no gene match: 8. Germline values: CDR1 MNHEY, CDR2 SMNVEV (reference sequence). The CDR3 loop reads CASSPGLAGGRSDTQYF. The CDR3 region has the DNA TGTGCCAGCAGTCCAGGACTAGCGGGGGGCCGTTCAGATACGCAGTATTTT.

The genes are TRBV4-3 and TRBJ1-1; TRBD1 matches 7 bases. V lost 3 bases and J lost 1; bases outside the gene matches: 5. There are 15 residues in the CDR3. Germline V lookup: CDR1 LGHNA, CDR2 YSLEER. CDR3 DNA sequence: TGCGCCAGCAGCCATTTGACAGGGAGGAACACTGAAGCTTTCTTT. Amino acid sequence: CASSHLTGRNTEAFF.